The 31 T cell receptor beta chains in this list originate from one sample, sequenced in a study of blood T cell repertoires in COVID-19. Profiled with immunoSEQ multiplex PCR; TCRdb holds only in-frame clones, not every one. The data hold about 320,000 clones, with roughly nine tenths observed a single time. The material sequenced was PBMCs or T cells enriched from blood (not recorded which). These receptors were collected from a man aged 55 to 70 who had recovered from COVID-19.

A note on this clone: Other DNA sequences of this sample code for an identical CDR3. The chain employs TRBV30 and TRBJ1-5; TRBD1 matches 7 bases. Germline values: CDR1 GTSNPN, CDR2 SVGIG (reference sequence). The length of the CDR3 is 13 residues. J gave up 1 base and V 5 bases, and 2 bases lay outside the gene matches. CDR3 sequence: CAWGQVSNQPQHF. The CDR3 bases are TGTGCCTGGGGACAGGTGAGCAATCAGCCCCAGCATTTT.

This chain links TRBV19 with TRBJ2-6, with 10 bases matching TRBD1. The CDR3 extends over 19 amino acids. Unmatched junction bases numbered 7, after V lost 2 bases and J lost 0 bases. Germline loops: CDR1 LNHDA, CDR2 SQIVND (reference sequence). CDR3 DNA: TGTGCCAGTAGTATAAATGCGTGGACAGGGGGCTCTGGGGCCAACGTCCTGACTTTC. This sequence encodes CASSINAWTGGSGANVLTF.

The chain carries TRBV7-2 and TRBJ1-2; the D gene is possibly TRBD1 (5 bases). The CDR3 totals 14 residues. Trimming removed 1 base at V and 2 bases at J, with 8 bases between. Germline assignment: CDR1 SGHTA and CDR2 FQGNSA. CDR3 in amino acids: CASSLVSGNYGYTF. DNA for the CDR3: TGTGCCAGCAGCTTAGTTTCAGGGAACTATGGCTACACCTTC.

The chain joins TRBV7-9 to TRBJ2-7; maybe TRBD2 (5 bases). Trimming pared 1 base from V and 5 bases from J, leaving 15 bases between. Germline-derived CDR1 and CDR2 are SEHNR and FQNEAQ (reference sequence). This CDR3 is 15 amino acids long. CDR3 loop: CASSLVAVAGNEQYF. The CDR3 DNA sequence: TGTGCCAGCAGCTTAGTGGCCGTGGCGGGTAACGAGCAGTACTTC. The complete variable domain, with remaining parts taken from reference TRBV7-9 and TRBJ2-7, reads DTGVSQNPRHKITKRGQNVTFRCDPISEHNRLYWYRQTLGQGPEFLTYFQNEAQLEKSRLLSDRFSAERPKGSFSTLEIQRTEQGDSAMYLCASSLVAVAGNEQYFGPGTRLTVT.

This chain links TRBV9 with TRBJ2-2; the D gene is possibly TRBD2 (5 bases). With 1 base removed from V and 2 bases from J, the gap between germline ends came to 9 bases. CDR1 and CDR2 (germline): SGDLS, YYNGEE. This CDR3 region has 15 residues. The CDR3 DNA reads TGTGCCAGCAGCGTATCGGAGGCAAACACCGGGGAGCTGTTTTTT. It translates to CASSVSEANTGELFF.

This clone came up a few times. This chain connects TRBV27 to TRBJ2-3; weak D call: TRBD2 (6 bases). Between the trimmed V and J ends, which lost 2 bases and 9 bases, there was a span of 15 bases. CDR1 MNHEY and CDR2 SMNVEV come from the germline V gene (reference sequence). The CDR3 is made up of 14 amino acids. Here the CDR3 reads CASSLRGLESTQYF. CDR3 coding DNA: TGTGCCAGCAGTTTACGGGGGTTGGAATCGACGCAGTATTTT.

The J gene is TRBJ2-2, the V gene TRBV7-6, with D perhaps TRBD2 (5 bases). Trimming pared 1 base from V and 7 bases from J, leaving 13 bases between. Germline CDR1 SGHVS, CDR2 FNYEAQ. The CDR3 sequence is 15 residues long. The CDR3: CASSLEPGGGGELFF. Here the CDR3 DNA reads TGTGCCAGCAGCTTAGAGCCGGGTGGAGGCGGGGAGCTGTTTTTT.

The chain couples TRBV4-1 to TRBJ1-4, with D unresolved. Germline CDR1 and CDR2: MGHRA and YSYEKL. This CDR3 has 15 amino acids. V was clipped by 3 bases and J by 8 bases, with 16 bases between them. The CDR3 DNA sequence: TGCGCCAGCAGCCACGCGAAGCCTCAAGCCGAAAAACTGTTTTTT. Translated, it gives CASSHAKPQAEKLFF.

J is TRBJ2-3 and V is TRBV18; the match to TRBD2 covers 12 bases. CDR3 length equals 15 residues. Germline V gene lookup returns CDR1 KGHSH and CDR2 LQKENI. The V gene end was trimmed by 6 bases and the J gene end by 2 bases; junction bases not matched to a gene: 3. CDR3 protein: CASSRTSGITDTQYF. The CDR3 coding sequence is TGTGCCAGCTCCCGGACTAGCGGGATCACAGATACGCAGTATTTT.

This clone was recorded only once. The rearrangement joins TRBV5-1 to TRBJ1-4; D possibly corresponds to TRBD1 (6 bases). With 1 base removed from V and 6 bases from J, the gap between germline ends came to 7 bases. Germline assignment: CDR1 SGHRS and CDR2 YFSETQ. The CDR3 loop spans 13 amino acids. CDR3 sequence: CASSLTGYEKLFF. The CDR3 DNA sequence: TGCGCCAGCAGCTTGACAGGGTATGAAAAACTGTTTTTT.

V gene TRBV15 combines with J gene TRBJ1-5, with D maybe TRBD1 (6 bases). CDR3 length: 14 residues. V was cut by 4 bases and J by 2 bases, with 9 bases left in between. Germline V lookup: CDR1 LNHNV, CDR2 YYDKDF (reference sequence). Here the CDR3 reads CATSMGAGNQPQHF. The CDR3, as DNA: TGTGCCACCAGCATGGGGGCCGGCAATCAGCCCCAGCATTTT.

CDR3 amino acids: CASSVAQTGSAGGYTF. Written as DNA, the CDR3 is TGTGCCAGCAGCGTAGCTCAGACAGGGTCTGCGGGTGGCTACACCTTC. The V call is TRBV9, the J call TRBJ1-2; 7 bases are shared with TRBD1. The CDR3 spans 16 residues. The junction had 12 bases not matched to a gene; V was cut back by 0 bases and J by 7 bases. CDR1 SGDLS and CDR2 YYNGEE come from the germline V gene.

The V call is TRBV6-5, the J call TRBJ1-2; 7 positions match TRBD1. Germline CDR1 reads MNHEY; CDR2 reads SVGAGI. The CDR3 is 14 amino acids. V shed 6 bases, J shed 1 base, and the junction held 5 bases outside the gene matches. CDR3 bases: TGTGCCAGCAGGCCCGGGACAGATAACTATGGCTACACCTTC. Protein: CASRPGTDNYGYTF.

The chain links TRBV7-9 to TRBJ1-2; D is perhaps TRBD1 (6 bases). The length of the CDR3 is 13 residues. The ends were cut back, 1 base at V and 7 bases at J, with 10 bases in the middle. Germline CDR1 reads SEHNR; CDR2 reads FQNEAQ (reference sequence). The CDR3 bases are TGTGCCAGCAGCTTAGTGGGGGCTGGTGGCTACACCTTC. Protein: CASSLVGAGGYTF. Full variable domain (outside the CDR3, taken from reference TRBV7-9 and TRBJ1-2): DTGVSQNPRHKITKRGQNVTFRCDPISEHNRLYWYRQTLGQGPEFLTYFQNEAQLEKSRLLSDRFSAERPKGSFSTLEIQRTEQGDSAMYLCASSLVGAGGYTFGSGTRLTVV.

The chain employs TRBV6-5 and TRBJ1-2; D is unresolved. V lost 2 bases and J lost 5, with 9 bases in between. This CDR3 has 13 residues. Germline CDR1 reads MNHEY; CDR2 reads SVGAGI. Written as DNA, the CDR3 is TGTGCCAGCAGTTACGCGACACATTATGGCTACACCTTC. Residues: CASSYATHYGYTF.

The chain couples TRBV11-1 to TRBJ2-5, with TRBD2 identical over 11 bases. V lost 3 bases, J lost 1 base, and 4 bases stayed unmatched. The CDR3 length is 16 residues. The germline CDR1 and CDR2 sequences are SGHAT and FQDESV (reference sequence). The CDR3 loop reads CASSFRLAGGQETQYF. For the CDR3, the DNA is TGTGCCAGCAGCTTCAGGCTAGCGGGGGGCCAAGAGACCCAGTACTTC.

The gene calls are TRBV7-9 and TRBJ2-5; TRBD2 matches 8 bases. This CDR3 has 16 amino acids. In germline, CDR1 is SEHNR, CDR2 FQNEAQ (reference sequence). With V trimmed by 0 bases and J by 0 bases, 3 bases remained unmatched. CDR3 nucleotides: TGTGCCAGCAGCTTAGCTGTACTAGCGGACCAAGAGACCCAGTACTTC. Its protein product is CASSLAVLADQETQYF.

CDR3 nucleotides: TGTGCCAGCAGCTACGACAAAAACACTGAAGCTTTCTTT. It yields the protein CASSYDKNTEAFF. The V and J genes are TRBV7-3 and TRBJ1-1; D gene ambiguous. CDR1 is SGHTA and CDR2 is FQGTGA in the germline V gene. V lost 4 bases, J lost 2 bases, and 8 bases lay in between. The CDR3 loop spans 13 amino acids.

As for this clone: At one end, the junction sequence differs from germline, possibly due to a read error. The chain couples TRBV7-9 to TRBJ2-2; 8 bases match TRBD2. The CDR3 spans 14 residues. Germline V lookup: CDR1 SEHNR, CDR2 FQNEAQ (reference sequence). In DNA form, the CDR3 reads TGTGCCAGCAGCCGTAGCGGGAACGCCGGGGAGCTGTTTTTT. Protein product: CASSRSGNAGELFF.

The rearrangement joins TRBV3-1 (or the pseudogene TRBV3-2) to TRBJ2-3, with TRBD2 as a possible D gene (5 bases). The CDR3 loop spans 16 amino acids. CDR1 and CDR2 from the germline V gene are LGHDT and YNNKEL (reference sequence). V was shortened by 4 bases and J by 0 bases, with 14 bases between the two germline ends. CDR3 coding DNA: TGTGCCAGCAGCCCGAGGGTAGTACCTAGCACAGATACGCAGTATTTT. Translation gives CASSPRVVPSTDTQYF.

The chain is built from TRBV7-9 and TRBJ1-1, with D hard to call. V lost 5 bases and J 5 bases, leaving 18 bases between the germline ends. This CDR3 contains 15 residues. Looked up from germline, CDR1 is SEHNR and CDR2 is FQNEAQ (reference sequence). The CDR3 spells CASSPGVELGTEAFF. CDR3 nucleotide sequence: TGTGCCAGCAGCCCCGGGGTTGAATTGGGGACTGAAGCTTTCTTT.

The rearrangement uses TRBV19 and TRBJ1-1; D gene unclear. The germline gives CDR1 LNHDA, CDR2 SQIVND (reference sequence). Trimming pared 0 bases from V and 5 bases from J, leaving 7 bases between. The CDR3 is made up of 13 amino acids. DNA for the CDR3: TGTGCCAGTAGTATAGATAGGGAGACTGAAGCTTTCTTT. Translating gives CASSIDRETEAFF.

This sequence joins TRBV29-1 and TRBJ1-2; 8 bases line up with TRBD1. The CDR3 length is 14 residues. Germline CDR1 and CDR2: SQVTM and ANQGSEA. The V gene end was trimmed by 6 bases and the J gene end by 4 bases; junction bases not matched to a gene: 10. The CDR3 spells CSVGPDRAGYGYTF. The CDR3 nucleotides read TGCAGCGTCGGACCGGACAGGGCTGGCTATGGCTACACCTTC.

The J gene is TRBJ1-1, the V gene TRBV5-1; D not certain. With 0 bases removed from V and 0 bases from J, the gap between germline ends came to 12 bases. The CDR3 length is 16 residues. Germline CDR1 and CDR2: SGHRS and YFSETQ. CDR3 region: CASSLGPTTLNTEAFF. For the CDR3, the DNA is TGCGCCAGCAGCTTGGGGCCCACTACCTTGAACACTGAAGCTTTCTTT.

This chain connects TRBV27 to TRBJ1-6; 7 bases line up with TRBD1. V was clipped by 4 bases and J by 4 bases; unmatched bases: 4. The CDR3 contains 15 residues. Germline V gives CDR1 MNHEY, CDR2 SMNVEV (reference sequence). CDR3 sequence (DNA): TGTGCCAGCAGTTCGGGACAGTATTATAATTCACCCCTCCACTTT. The encoded protein is CASSSGQYYNSPLHF.

The chain uses TRBV4-2 and TRBJ1-5; 11 nucleotides match TRBD1. Germline CDR1 and CDR2: LGHNA and YNFKEQ. V trimming: 2 bases; J trimming: 7 bases; junction bases outside the gene matches: 4. CDR3 length: 15 amino acids. CDR3 sequence: CASSQRGQGAQPQHF. CDR3 coding DNA: TGTGCCAGCAGCCAACGAGGACAGGGGGCCCAGCCCCAGCATTTT.

The chain links TRBV24-1 to TRBJ2-2; D might be TRBD1 (5 bases). From germline, CDR1 is KGHDR and CDR2 SFDVKD. The CDR3 totals 15 residues. Trimming pared 3 bases from V and 4 bases from J, leaving 11 bases between. The CDR3 coding sequence is TGTGCCACCAGTGATCCCCAGGGATCCACCGGGGAGCTGTTTTTT. It codes for CATSDPQGSTGELFF.

The chain has TRBV11-2 and TRBJ2-4; D perhaps matches TRBD1 (6 bases). Germline CDR1 is SGHAT and CDR2 is FQNNGV. The CDR3 runs 16 residues. Trimming took off 1 base at V and 0 bases at J, with 10 bases between the two ends. As DNA, the CDR3 is TGTGCCAGCAGCTTAGGGACAGTCCTAGCCAAAAACATTCAGTACTTC. Translation: CASSLGTVLAKNIQYF.

For the CDR3, the DNA is TGTGCCAGCGGAAGTGGGCCTAACTATGGCTACACCTTC. Translating it yields CASGSGPNYGYTF. The chain joins TRBV6-1 to TRBJ1-2; D is unresolved. Trimming took off 8 bases at V and 0 bases at J, with 10 bases between the two ends. CDR1 is MNHNS and CDR2 is SASEGT in the germline V gene. The CDR3 is made up of 13 amino acids.

The V call is TRBV19, the J call TRBJ1-2; unclear D gene. The CDR3 is 15 residues long. The germline V gene has CDR1 LNHDA and CDR2 SQIVND (reference sequence). The ends were cut back, 6 bases at V and 4 bases at J, with 18 bases in the middle. This CDR3 reads CASSPGSAEGYGYTF. The CDR3 nucleotides read TGTGCCAGTAGCCCCGGGTCCGCGGAAGGCTATGGCTACACCTTC.

The rearrangement links TRBV3-1 (or the pseudogene TRBV3-2) to TRBJ2-1; the D gene is possibly TRBD1 (5 bases). The V end lost 4 bases, the J end lost 1 base, and 8 bases lay between the germline ends. The CDR3 consists of 14 residues. CDR1 LGHDT and CDR2 YNNKEL come from the germline V gene (reference sequence). For the CDR3, the DNA is TGTGCCAGCAGCCCTAGGGGTTCCTACAATGAGCAGTTCTTC. Residues: CASSPRGSYNEQFF.